A selection of T cell receptor beta chains follows, all from one sample in a study of CD8 T cells in Susac syndrome. TCRdb analysed the immunoSEQ multiplex PCR reads with MiXCR anew, one entry per CDR3 protein. The repertoire holds 100,000 to 150,000 distinct CDR3 sequences, with approximately 95% as singletons. The sample taken for sequencing was CD8+ T cells from PBMCs. The origin of the receptors is a human donor with multiple sclerosis. CDR3s include the opening cysteine and the closing phenylalanine or tryptophan. Fields, in order: D gene, J gene, V gene, clone size, CDR3 DNA, CDR3 protein. D genes are given only for firm matches. Some rows have no size entry. The others give once, few or many, or a class for an expanded clone.

>TRBD2|TRBJ2-2|TRBV6-4|-
TGTGCCAGCAGTGACGAGGCGGGAGGGCCATCCGGGGAGCTGTTTTTT
CASSDEAGGPSGELFF
>-|TRBJ2-1|TRBV19|-
TGTGCCAGTAGTATGGGCGGCCTCAATGAGCAGTTCTTC
CASSMGGLNEQFF
>-|TRBJ1-4|TRBV19|once
TGTGCCAGTAGTCAATTCGGACCCCCAAATGAAAAACTGTTTTTT
CASSQFGPPNEKLFF
>TRBD2|TRBJ2-5|TRBV5-6|-
TGTGCCAGCAGCTGGGGACTAGCAGGCCAAGAGACCCAGTACTTC
CASSWGLAGQETQYF
>-|TRBJ1-1|TRBV12-5|-
TGTGCTAGTGGTCCCGCGGAGGGGGGGATGAACACTGAAGCTTTCTTT
CASGPAEGGMNTEAFF
>TRBD1|TRBJ1-4|TRBV20-1|-
TGCAGTGCTAGAGATTTGGGGACAGTAGGCGAAAAACTGTTTTTT
CSARDLGTVGEKLFF
>-|TRBJ1-2|TRBV14|-
TGTGCCAGCAGCCCCGGACAGCTCTATGGCTACACCTTC
CASSPGQLYGYTF
>-|TRBJ1-1|TRBV2|-
TGTGCCAGCAGTGAACAGAGGGCTGAAGCTTTCTTT
CASSEQRAEAFF
>TRBD1|TRBJ1-2|TRBV7-2|-
TGTGCCAGCAGCTTATCTACCGGCGGAGGGGGCGCACCTGGCTACACCTTC
CASSLSTGGGGAPGYTF
>-|TRBJ1-1|TRBV20-1|once
TGCAGTGCTAGGGGGTTCATGAACACTGAAGCTTTCTTT
CSARGFMNTEAFF
>TRBD1|TRBJ1-1|TRBV27|-
TGTGCCAGCAGTTCCCCCAGGGGGCCGAACACTGAAGCTTTCTTT
CASSSPRGPNTEAFF
>-|TRBJ2-2|TRBV7-9|-
TGTGCCAGCAGCCCGTGGGGAGGGGGCAGGACCGGGGAGCTGTTTTTT
CASSPWGGGRTGELFF
>TRBD1|TRBJ1-2|TRBV11-2|-
TGTGCCAGCAGCTTAGCTGGCGGGACAGGGGGCTATGTCTATGGCTACACCTTC
CASSLAGGTGGYVYGYTF
>-|TRBJ2-1|TRBV3-1|-
TGTGCCAGCAGCCAAGGACTAGGAACTTACAATGAGCAGTTCTTC
CASSQGLGTYNEQFF
>TRBD2|TRBJ2-5|TRBV28|-
TGTGCCAGCAGTCTTTACCGGGGACTAGCGGGCCAAGAGACCCAGTACTTC
CASSLYRGLAGQETQYF
>-|TRBJ1-4|TRBV12-3/TRBV12-4|once
TGTGCCAGCGCCGGAGCCGGTGAAAAACTGTTTTTT
CASAGAGEKLFF
>-|TRBJ2-2|TRBV6-4|-
TGTGCCAGCAGTGACGGCTACACCGGGGAGCTGTTTTTT
CASSDGYTGELFF
>TRBD1|TRBJ1-5|TRBV6-5|-
TGTGCCAGCAGTTACTCGAAGACGACAGGGAGGCAGCCCCAGCATTTT
CASSYSKTTGRQPQHF
>-|TRBJ2-4|TRBV25-1|-
TGTGCCAGCAGTCCCCAACCCCCCGACGGCGAACCAAAAAACATTCAGTACTTC
CASSPQPPDGEPKNIQYF
>TRBD1|TRBJ1-5|TRBV12-5|-
TGTGCTAGTGGTTCCCCGGACAGGGTGGCTGATCAGCCCCAGCATTTT
CASGSPDRVADQPQHF
>-|TRBJ2-5|TRBV7-9|once
TGTGCCAGCAGTCCCTCCTCGACAGACGCCCAAGAGACCCAGTACTTC
CASSPSSTDAQETQYF
>TRBD1|TRBJ1-6|TRBV7-9|-
TGTGCCAGCAGCTTCCCGGACAGGGGGCAGTCACCCCTCCACTTT
CASSFPDRGQSPLHF
>-|TRBJ1-1|TRBV24-1|-
TGTGCCACCAGTGATGGGGGGAACACTGAAGCTTTCTTT
CATSDGGNTEAFF
>-|TRBJ1-4|TRBV4-1|-
TGCGCCAGCAGCCAAGATTACTGGGGCGCGATATGGGAAAAACTGTTTTTT
CASSQDYWGAIWEKLFF
>-|TRBJ2-2|TRBV12-3/TRBV12-4|-
TGTGCCAGCAGTTTAGGGTTTCGGGGAGGAGGGGAGCTGTTTTTT
CASSLGFRGGGELFF
>TRBD1|TRBJ1-1|TRBV4-1|-
TGCGCCAGCAGCCAAGCGACAGGGGAAGCTTTCTTT
CASSQATGEAFF
>-|TRBJ2-1|TRBV29-1|-
TGCAGCGTTGAAGGGCCGGGACGCCGCAATGAGCAGTTCTTC
CSVEGPGRRNEQFF
>TRBD1|TRBJ1-5|TRBV4-1|-
TGCGCCAGCAGCCAAGACGGGTCGCAGGGGGCGCGTCAGCCCCAGCATTTT
CASSQDGSQGARQPQHF
>-|TRBJ1-1|TRBV5-1|-
TGCGCCAGCAGCTTCGGACAGACGAACACTGAAGCTTTCTTT
CASSFGQTNTEAFF
>-|TRBJ1-5|TRBV12-3/TRBV12-4|-
TGTGCCAGCAGTTTAGGGTCCGGCAATCAGCCCCAGCATTTT
CASSLGSGNQPQHF
>-|TRBJ1-1|TRBV10-3|-
TGTGCCATCAGGGGGGGAGGCAGGAACACTGAAGCTTTCTTT
CAIRGGGRNTEAFF
>-|TRBJ2-7|TRBV5-8|-
TGTGCCAGCAGCTACGAACCCCAGTACGAGCAGTACTTC
CASSYEPQYEQYF
>TRBD1|TRBJ2-1|TRBV29-1|-
TGCAGCGTGGAGACAGGGGTAACCAACAATGAGCAGTTCTTC
CSVETGVTNNEQFF
>TRBD2|TRBJ2-3|TRBV25-1|-
TGTGCCAGCAGTGGAGAGCGGGAGTTAGATACGCAGTATTTT
CASSGERELDTQYF
>-|TRBJ2-5|TRBV5-1|few
TGCGCCAGCAGCCGGGACTCCGTGTACCAAGAGACCCAGTACTTC
CASSRDSVYQETQYF
>-|TRBJ2-2|TRBV11-2|once
TGTGCCAGCAGCTACAGGGTCAGCACCGGGGAGCTGTTTTTT
CASSYRVSTGELFF
>-|TRBJ1-1|TRBV2|once
TGTGCCAGCAGTAGACAGTCTGAAGCTTTCTTT
CASSRQSEAFF
>-|TRBJ2-2|TRBV6-5|-
TGTGCCAGCAGTTACCCGAGAGACAGCCCGAACACCGGGGAGCTGTTTTTT
CASSYPRDSPNTGELFF
>TRBD1|TRBJ2-7|TRBV5-6|-
TGTGCCAGCAGCGGGACAGTGAACTACGAGCAGTACTTC
CASSGTVNYEQYF
>TRBD1|TRBJ1-1|TRBV4-2|-
TGTGCCAGCAGCCAACGGACAGGGCTAAACACTGAAGCTTTCTTT
CASSQRTGLNTEAFF
>TRBD1|TRBJ2-3|TRBV27|-
TGTGCCAGCAGTAGATGGGACAGTAACACAGATACGCAGTATTTT
CASSRWDSNTDTQYF
>-|TRBJ1-1|TRBV18|-
TGTGCCAGCTCGCCCGTCATCGACCGGAACACTGAAGCTTTCTTT
CASSPVIDRNTEAFF
>-|TRBJ1-2|TRBV19|-
TGTGCCAGCCTGGCGGGGGGCGCCGGCTATGGCTACACCTTC
CASLAGGAGYGYTF
>-|TRBJ1-2|TRBV28|-
TGTGCCAGCAGCCCCATGCGTTCGGGGGTTTATGGCTACACCTTC
CASSPMRSGVYGYTF
>TRBD1|TRBJ1-5|TRBV12-3/TRBV12-4|-
TGTGCCAGCAGTTTGTACTCGGCAGGGGGAAATCAGCCCCAGCATTTT
CASSLYSAGGNQPQHF